The 18 T cell receptor beta chains listed next were all sequenced from one sample in a study of tumor and adjacent non-tumor tissue in lung cancer. This sample's RNA came from whole unsorted tissue. Distant lung tissue was collected more than 3 cm away from the tumor edge. TCRbeta libraries were built with three rounds of nested PCR, modified from ARM-PCR. TCRdb re-called the multiplex PCR reads through MiXCR, storing one row per CDR3 protein. The data hold 48,000 or so distinct CDR3 sequences, with under 75% observed a single time. The specimen was distant non-tumor lung tissue. The receptors shown here come from a woman aged 70-85 years with non-small cell lung cancer.

In the case of this clonotype: The junction and the germline gene differ at one end; a read error may be behind it. This chain connects TRBV6-5 to TRBJ2-5, with D perhaps TRBD1 (5 bases). This CDR3 has 16 amino acids. In germline, CDR1 is MNHEY, CDR2 SVGAGI. The CDR3 spells CAISYPPGEGEETQYF. For the CDR3, the DNA is TGTGCCATCAGTTACCCGCCTGGGGAAGGGGAAGAGACCCAGTACTTC.

This clonotype was seen a few times. This may come from a read error, since a much larger clone is one base off. The chain links TRBV29-1 to TRBJ1-2; no clear D. V dropped 5 bases and J dropped 2 bases, with 12 bases sitting between them. The CDR3 contains 13 residues. Germline CDR1 reads SQVTM; CDR2 reads ANQGSEA. The CDR3, as DNA: TGCAGCGTTCCTAGGATAGGGAACTATGGCTACACCTTC. Amino acid sequence: CSVPRIGNYGYTF.

The chain recombines TRBV11-1 with TRBJ2-3; D remains ambiguous. The ends were cut back, 7 bases at V and 2 bases at J, with 19 bases in the middle. Germline values: CDR1 SGHAT, CDR2 FQDESV (reference sequence). CDR3 length: 16 residues. CDR3 nucleotide sequence: TGTGCCAGCAACTCCCGGTCTAGTGGATCCACAGATACGCAGTATTTT. Encoded protein: CASNSRSSGSTDTQYF.

The chain is built from TRBV11-2 and TRBJ2-1; D ambiguous. Germline-derived CDR1 and CDR2 are SGHAT and FQNNGV. Deletions cut 4 bases from V and 9 bases from J, with 16 bases between. The CDR3 loop spans 14 amino acids. The CDR3 nucleotides are TGTGCCAGCAGCTGGTGGCCTTCTGGAAGTGAGCAGTTCTTC. It specifies CASSWWPSGSEQFF.

This clonotype has just one count. Lacking the conserved final phenylalanine or tryptophan, this CDR3 likely reflects a read error. The chain recombines TRBV12-3 or TRBV12-4 with TRBJ2-5; 11 positions agree with TRBD2. The trim removed 5 bases at V and 5 bases at J, leaving 10 bases unmatched. The CDR3 has 16 residues. The CDR3 is CASSGRLAGRRETQYL. The CDR3 coding sequence is TGTGCCAGCAGTGGGAGACTAGCGGGAAGGAGGGAGACCCAGTACTTA.

A word on this clonotype: The conserved phenylalanine or tryptophan is not found at the CDR3 terminus, so this likely reflects a read error. This rearrangement joins TRBV7-8 to TRBJ2-7, with D perhaps assigned TRBD1 or TRBD2 (5 bases each). This CDR3 is built from 14 residues. The germline gives CDR1 SGHVS, CDR2 FQNEAQ. The V and J ends lost 5 bases and 3 bases respectively, with 14 bases between them. CDR3 residues: CASSLRDDYYEQYL. In DNA form, the CDR3 reads TGTGCCAGCAGCCTCCGGGACGACTACTACGAGCAGTACTTG.

The table lists this clonotype with many counts. This sequence joins TRBV20-1 and TRBJ2-1; D unclear. Per germline, CDR1 DFQATT and CDR2 SNEGSKA (reference sequence). CDR3 length equals 11 residues. The germline V and J ends were trimmed by 5 bases and 4 bases, with 6 bases remaining between them. The CDR3 spells CSASSYNEQFF. Written as DNA, the CDR3 is TGCAGTGCTTCGAGTTACAATGAGCAGTTCTTC.

The V gene is TRBV6-2 or TRBV6-3, the J gene TRBJ2-5; possibly TRBD1 for D (6 bases). The CDR3 totals 14 residues. The V end lost 6 bases, the J end lost 13 bases, and 24 bases lay between the germline ends. Germline lookup yields CDR1 MNHEY and CDR2 SVGEGT. CDR3 DNA: TGTGCCAGCAGATGGACTGGAACGCAGGGGACCGTGTACTTC. Encoded protein: CASRWTGTQGTVYF.

This clonotype occurred once. One base away lies a much larger clone, so this may be a sequencing read error. The chain has TRBV20-1 and TRBJ2-1, with D hard to call. The CDR3 contains 12 residues. The V gene lost 3 bases and the J gene lost 6 bases, with 9 bases spanning the gap. Germline V CDR1 and CDR2: DFQATT, SNEGSKA (reference sequence). The CDR3 reads CSASRYSNEQFF. The CDR3 DNA is TGCAGTGCTAGCCGATATTCCAATGAGCAGTTCTTC.

To note about this clonotype: The CDR3 carries no conserved terminal phenylalanine or tryptophan, so it likely arises from a read error. The rearrangement joins TRBV10-2 to TRBJ2-5; D is perhaps TRBD1 (6 bases). The CDR3 is 11 residues long. Germline V gene sequence: CDR1 WSHSY, CDR2 SAAADI. The CDR3 DNA is TGCGCCGGCAGACTGGACAGAACCCAGTACTCC. This sequence encodes CAGRLDRTQYS.

This clonotype has a handful of counts. A read error may account for a junction end that differs from germline. This rearrangement joins TRBV20-1 to TRBJ1-2; TRBD1 might be the D (6 bases). Germline assignment: CDR1 DFQATT and CDR2 SNEGSKA (reference sequence). The CDR3 is 17 amino acids. In nucleotides, the CDR3 is TGCAGTGCTAGCGGCGGTGGGGGGGCTCGGGTTAACTATAGCTACACCTTC. Protein sequence: CSASGGGGARVNYSYTF.

Many counts were recorded for this clonotype. The chain uses TRBV6-2 or TRBV6-3 and TRBJ1-5; D is ambiguous. The CDR3 runs 14 residues. Deletions cut 6 bases from V and 7 bases from J, with 16 bases between. Germline lookup yields CDR1 MNHEY and CDR2 SVGEGT. The CDR3 is CASSNGLPGQPQHF. The CDR3 coding sequence is TGTGCCAGCAGCAACGGGCTCCCGGGGCAGCCCCAGCATTTT.

This sequence joins TRBV10-2 and TRBJ2-2, with TRBD2 identical over 8 bases. J lost 7 bases, V lost 8 bases, and 15 bases had no gene match. The CDR3 contains 16 residues. Germline V gene lookup returns CDR1 WSHSY and CDR2 SAAADI. CDR3 region: CASQWLAGPSGGELFF. The CDR3 region has the DNA TGCGCCAGCCAGTGGTTAGCGGGGCCTTCGGGCGGGGAGCTGTTTTTT.

This clonotype was detected ten times or more. A single base separates this from a much larger clone, so it may be a read error. Here the CDR3 reads CASSEDLAGVEAQYF. In DNA, the CDR3 is TGTGCCAGCAGTGAAGATCTAGCGGGAGTTGAGGCCCAGTACTTC. V is TRBV6-1 and J is TRBJ2-5; 10 bases align to TRBD2. The junction had 8 bases not matched to a gene; V was cut back by 1 base and J by 9 bases. This CDR3 is 15 amino acids long. The germline V gene has CDR1 MNHNS and CDR2 SASEGT.

This clonotype was recorded at least ten times. This rearrangement joins TRBV5-1 to TRBJ2-1; D not resolved. Per the germline V gene, CDR1 is SGHRS and CDR2 is YFSETQ. CDR3 length equals 17 residues. V lost 0 bases, J lost 1 base, and 14 bases lay in between. The CDR3 loop is CASSLAVGIRSYNEQFF. In DNA, the CDR3 is TGCGCCAGCAGCTTGGCCGTGGGGATACGGTCCTACAATGAGCAGTTCTTC.

Turning to this clonotype: The junction differs from germline at one of its ends, possibly a read error. The V gene is TRBV29-1, the J gene TRBJ2-7, with TRBD1 as a possible D gene (6 bases). Per the germline V gene, CDR1 is SQVTM and CDR2 is ANQGSEA. The CDR3 has 13 amino acids. As DNA, the CDR3 is TGCAGCATTAAACGGGACACGTCCTACGAGCAGCACTTC. Residues: CSIKRDTSYEQHF.

As to this clonotype: Possible read error: a much larger clone is one base away. CDR3 amino acids: CASGDSLGGYGHTF. In DNA form, the CDR3 reads TGTGCCAGCGGGGACTCACTTGGCGGATATGGCCACACCTTC. The genes are TRBV6-2 or TRBV6-3 and TRBJ1-2, with a possible D match to TRBD1 (5 bases). CDR1 is MNHEY and CDR2 is SVGEGT in the germline V gene. This CDR3 region has 14 residues.

As to this clonotype: An end of the junction differs from the germline gene, which may be a read error. This chain links TRBV29-1 with TRBJ1-2; D call uncertain. CDR1 and CDR2 from the germline V gene are SQVTM and ANQGSEA. The CDR3 length is 17 residues. CDR3 sequence reads: CTVEGNSGDTKLYGYTF. As DNA, the CDR3 is TGCACCGTTGAAGGTAACTCAGGAGACACCAAGCTATATGGCTACACCTTC. The full variable domain, completed using reference TRBV29-1 and TRBJ1-2, is SAVISQKPSRDICQRGTSLTIQCQVDSQVTMMFWYRQQPGQSLTLIATANQGSEATYESGFVIDKFPISRPNLTFSTLTVSNMSPEDSSIYLCTVEGNSGDTKLYGYTFGSGTRLTVV.